The TCR beta chain described here comes from a study of human T cells and chemical hapten exposure. Under the authors' procedure: Between roughly 20,000 and 690,600 TCRs appeared in each sample, and the median stood at about 93,000. TCRdb re-called the RACE reads with MiXCR, one entry per CDR3 protein. TCRdb's processing, not the authors', yielded these V and J calls. Of roughly 380,000 distinct CDR3 sequences listed, more than 4.5% were seen once; the top ten hold 2.6%. Looked up from germline, CDR1 is SGHNT and CDR2 is YYREEE (reference sequence). V was shortened by 2 bases and J by 6 bases, with 14 bases between the two germline ends. The CDR3 has 14 residues. Stated time point: pre-sensitization, week 0. Treatment noted: therapeutic diphenylcyclopropenone sensitization with weekly scalp DPC. This clonotype has more than one count but fewer than ten.

The receptor was isolated from a woman in her fifties or sixties with alopecia areata. Some clones in this sample may be carry-over from other donors' samples. This specimen consisted of whole blood, obtained in connection with sensitization to the hapten diphenylcyclopropenone (DPC). The chain recombines TRBV5-4 with TRBJ1-1; the D gene is possibly TRBD1 (5 bases). The CDR3 bases are TGTGCCAGCAGCTTTGAACAGGTATTAGCTGAAGCTTTCTTT. The encoded protein is CASSFEQVLAEAFF.